This T cell receptor beta chain stems from a study of post-analysis software for immune sequencing data (dated by TCRdb to the mid-2010s). Broadly, across the study: The recorded disease courses included relapsing-remitting, secondary progressive and progressive-relapsing multiple sclerosis, and some patients had no subtype annotation. The patient repertoires were compared against 10 to 12 previously published healthy control repertoires obtained from donors aged about 6 to 26 years. A subset of samples was prepared in parallel using single-end sample barcoding, then pooled and co-amplified after Illumina adapter ligation. The research as a whole found: Direct clustering with F measure showed strong co-clustering of samples prepared in the same batch, prompting a batch-effect correction. Normalized Chao1 diversity was significantly lower in multiple sclerosis patients than controls, suggesting substantial peripheral T-cell clonal expansion. The control group was slightly older than the multiple sclerosis patient group.

Library preparation used PCR. Data came from an Illumina HiSeq 2500. Unique molecular identifiers were incorporated into TCR beta cDNA libraries to reduce PCR and sequencing biases. Roughly 500,000 cDNA molecules were obtained per 1 to 10 million input T cells, so each molecule approximated one T cell. The patient libraries were prepared and sequenced using the same protocol as the earlier healthy control dataset. Within a given batch, samples were prepared together, multiplexed and sequenced on the same HiSeq lane. The authors' pipeline ran thus. MIGEC was used to process the raw barcoded reads, and molecular identifier groups with only a single read were discarded before consensus assembly and CDR3 extraction. VDJtools was used for post-analysis of the clonotype tables, and diversity was normalized by down-sampling every dataset to the size of the smallest sample. To correct batch-related cross-sample contamination, repertoire overlap clustering matched CDR3 amino acid sequences but not nucleotide sequences. TCRdb cleaned the public reads at Q25 with fastp, built clones with MiXCR and kept in-frame beta chains. All rows with the same CDR3 protein become a single entry with the most common DNA and genes. The V and J calls here are based on TCRdb, not the publication. Across this sample there are around 500,000 distinct CDR3 sequences, with under 40% seen only once. The top ten constitute around 6% of the sample.

As to this clonotype: The clone's antigen remains unknown. One base away there is no much larger clone; base qualities are not given.

TCR beta repertoires were profiled from peripheral blood of approximately 13 young patients with multiple sclerosis to demonstrate the VDJtools post-analysis software. The multiple sclerosis patients were children and adolescents between about 6 and 16 years of age. The origin of this receptor is a girl under 18 with multiple sclerosis. The source material was blood.

The nucleotide sequence is TGTGCCAGCAGCTTAGGTAGTGACGGGCGGACCCAGTACTTC. This gives the protein CASSLGSDGRTQYF. The chain joins TRBV11-2 to TRBJ2-5, with the D segment identity uncertain. The junction carries 13 bases between V and J, which are trimmed by 1 base and 7 bases respectively. CDR1 and CDR2 are drawn from the germline V gene: SGHAT, FQNNGV. Including cysteine and phenylalanine, the CDR3 has 14 amino acids. Here the CDR3 DNA is all that survives: 42 bases in frame from base 1.